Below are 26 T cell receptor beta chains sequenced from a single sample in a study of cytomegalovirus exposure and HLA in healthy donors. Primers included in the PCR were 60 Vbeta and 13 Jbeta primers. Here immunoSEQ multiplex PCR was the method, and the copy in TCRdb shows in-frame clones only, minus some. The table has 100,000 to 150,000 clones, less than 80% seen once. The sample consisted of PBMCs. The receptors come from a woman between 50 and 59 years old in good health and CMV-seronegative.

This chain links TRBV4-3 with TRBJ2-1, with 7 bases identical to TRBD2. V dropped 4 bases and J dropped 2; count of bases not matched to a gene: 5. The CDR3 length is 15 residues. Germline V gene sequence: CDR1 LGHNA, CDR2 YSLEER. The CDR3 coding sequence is TGCGCCAGCAGCCTTCTAGCGGAGGCCTACAATGAGCAGTTCTTC. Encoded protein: CASSLLAEAYNEQFF.

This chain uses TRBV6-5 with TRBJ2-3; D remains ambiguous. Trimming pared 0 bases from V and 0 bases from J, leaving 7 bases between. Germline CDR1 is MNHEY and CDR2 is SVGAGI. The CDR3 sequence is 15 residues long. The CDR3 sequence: CASSYSLESTDTQYF. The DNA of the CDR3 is TGTGCCAGCAGTTACTCCCTGGAGAGCACAGATACGCAGTATTTT.

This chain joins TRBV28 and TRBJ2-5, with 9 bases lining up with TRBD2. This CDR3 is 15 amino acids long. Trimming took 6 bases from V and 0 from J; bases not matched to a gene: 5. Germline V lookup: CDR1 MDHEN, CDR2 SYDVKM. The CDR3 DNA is TGTGCCAGCAGGCCTGGCGGGAGGGACCAAGAGACCCAGTACTTC. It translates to CASRPGGRDQETQYF.

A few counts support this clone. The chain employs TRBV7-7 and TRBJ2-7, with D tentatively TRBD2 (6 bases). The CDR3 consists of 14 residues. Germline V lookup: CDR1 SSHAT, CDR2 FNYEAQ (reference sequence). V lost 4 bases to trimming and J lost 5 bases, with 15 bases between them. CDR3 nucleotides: TGTGCCAGCAGCTCGGGCGGGGCGGTAAACGAGCAGTACTTC. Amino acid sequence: CASSSGGAVNEQYF.

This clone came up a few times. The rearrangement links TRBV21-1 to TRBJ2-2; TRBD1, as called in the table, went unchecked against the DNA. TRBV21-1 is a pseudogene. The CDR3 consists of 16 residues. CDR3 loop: CASFRIDSTNTGELFF. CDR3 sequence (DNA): TGTGCCAGCTTCCGGATTGACAGCACGAACACCGGGGAGCTGTTTTTT.

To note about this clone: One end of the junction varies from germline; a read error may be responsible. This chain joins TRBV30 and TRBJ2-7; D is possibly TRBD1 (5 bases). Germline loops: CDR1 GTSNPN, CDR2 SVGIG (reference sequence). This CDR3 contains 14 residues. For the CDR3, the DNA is TGTGCCTGGAGGGATAACAGGTTTCCCTACGAACAGTACTTC. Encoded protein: CAWRDNRFPYEQYF. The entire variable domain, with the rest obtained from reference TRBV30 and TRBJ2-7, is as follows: SQTIHQWPATLVQPVGSPLSLECTVEGTSNPNLYWYRQAAGRGLQLLFYSVGIGQISSEVPQNLSASRPQDRQFILSSKKLLLSDSGFYLCAWRDNRFPYEQYFGPGTRLTVT.

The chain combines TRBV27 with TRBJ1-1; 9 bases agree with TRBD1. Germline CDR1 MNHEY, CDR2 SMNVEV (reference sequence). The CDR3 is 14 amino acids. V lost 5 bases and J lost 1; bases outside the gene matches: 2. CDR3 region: CASSTTGGNTEAFF. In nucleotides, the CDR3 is TGTGCCAGCAGTACGACAGGGGGGAACACTGAAGCTTTCTTT.

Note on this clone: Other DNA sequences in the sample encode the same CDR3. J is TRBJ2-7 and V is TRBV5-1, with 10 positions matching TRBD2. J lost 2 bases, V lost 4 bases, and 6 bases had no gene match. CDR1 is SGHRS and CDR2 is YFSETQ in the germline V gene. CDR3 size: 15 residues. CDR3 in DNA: TGCGCCAGCAGCCTTGACGGGACTAGCGCCTACGAGCAGTACTTC. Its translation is CASSLDGTSAYEQYF.

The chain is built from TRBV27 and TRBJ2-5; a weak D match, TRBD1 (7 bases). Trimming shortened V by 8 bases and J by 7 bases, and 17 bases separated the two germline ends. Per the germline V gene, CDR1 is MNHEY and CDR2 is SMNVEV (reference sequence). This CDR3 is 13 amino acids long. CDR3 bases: TGTGCCAGCCGCAGGGGGGCTTCATGGACCCAGTACTTC. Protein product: CASRRGASWTQYF.

The CDR3: CASSSHTGTEPYEQYF. The CDR3, as DNA: TGTGCCAGCAGCTCACATACCGGGACAGAGCCCTACGAGCAGTACTTC. The genes are TRBV27 and TRBJ2-7; 7 bases match TRBD1. The ends lost 6 bases at V and 2 bases at J; junction bases unmatched: 13. Germline CDR1 reads MNHEY; CDR2 reads SMNVEV (reference sequence). The CDR3 has 16 residues.

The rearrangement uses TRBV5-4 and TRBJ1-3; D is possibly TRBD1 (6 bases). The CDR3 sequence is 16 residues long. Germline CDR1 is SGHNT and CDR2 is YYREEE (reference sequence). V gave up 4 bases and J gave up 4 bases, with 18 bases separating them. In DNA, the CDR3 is TGTGCCAGCAGCAAAGGGGCCGGGACACTCGGAAACACCATATATTTT. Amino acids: CASSKGAGTLGNTIYF.

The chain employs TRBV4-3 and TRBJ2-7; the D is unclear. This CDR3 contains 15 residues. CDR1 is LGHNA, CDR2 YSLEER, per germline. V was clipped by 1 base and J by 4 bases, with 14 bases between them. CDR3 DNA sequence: TGCGCCAGCAGCCAAGGTCTCATGAGCCAATACGAGCAGTACTTC. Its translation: CASSQGLMSQYEQYF.

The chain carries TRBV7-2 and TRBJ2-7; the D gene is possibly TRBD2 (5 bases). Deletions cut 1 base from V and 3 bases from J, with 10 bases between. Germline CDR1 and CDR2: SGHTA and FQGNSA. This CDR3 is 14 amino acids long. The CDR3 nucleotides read TGTGCCAGCAGCTTAGAAGCGGTATTCTACGAGCAGTACTTC. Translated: CASSLEAVFYEQYF.

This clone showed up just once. The CDR3 loop is CASSRGTAEKLFF. The CDR3 DNA sequence: TGTGCCAGCAGCCGAGGGACAGCTGAAAAACTGTTTTTT. The chain recombines TRBV7-9 with TRBJ1-4, with 7 nucleotides matching TRBD1. Germline V CDR1 and CDR2: SEHNR, FQNEAQ (reference sequence). The CDR3 loop spans 13 amino acids. After removal of 5 bases from V and 7 bases from J, the junction contained 4 bases not matched to a gene. Based on the CDR3 plus reference TRBV7-9 and TRBJ1-4, the full variable domain is DTGVSQNPRHKITKRGQNVTFRCDPISEHNRLYWYRQTLGQGPEFLTYFQNEAQLEKSRLLSDRFSAERPKGSFSTLEIQRTEQGDSAMYLCASSRGTAEKLFFGSGTQLSVL.

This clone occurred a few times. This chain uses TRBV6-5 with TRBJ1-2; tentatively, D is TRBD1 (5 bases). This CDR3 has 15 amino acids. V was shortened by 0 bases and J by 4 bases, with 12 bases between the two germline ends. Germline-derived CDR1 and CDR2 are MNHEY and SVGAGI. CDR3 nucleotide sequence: TGTGCCAGCAGTTACTCTACGACAGCGCCCTATGGCTACACCTTC. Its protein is CASSYSTTAPYGYTF.

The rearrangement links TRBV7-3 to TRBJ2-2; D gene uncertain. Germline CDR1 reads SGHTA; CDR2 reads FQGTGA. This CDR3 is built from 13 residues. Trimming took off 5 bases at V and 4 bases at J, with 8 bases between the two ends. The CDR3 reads CASSPSPTGELFF. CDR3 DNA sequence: TGTGCCAGCAGCCCAAGCCCCACCGGGGAGCTGTTTTTT.

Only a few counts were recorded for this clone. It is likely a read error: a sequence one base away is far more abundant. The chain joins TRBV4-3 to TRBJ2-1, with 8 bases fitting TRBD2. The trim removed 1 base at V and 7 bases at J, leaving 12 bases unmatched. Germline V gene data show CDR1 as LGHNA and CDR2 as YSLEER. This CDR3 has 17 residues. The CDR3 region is CASSQAILAGGPNEQFF. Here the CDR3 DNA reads TGCGCCAGCAGCCAAGCAATTCTCGCGGGGGGCCCTAATGAGCAGTTCTTC.

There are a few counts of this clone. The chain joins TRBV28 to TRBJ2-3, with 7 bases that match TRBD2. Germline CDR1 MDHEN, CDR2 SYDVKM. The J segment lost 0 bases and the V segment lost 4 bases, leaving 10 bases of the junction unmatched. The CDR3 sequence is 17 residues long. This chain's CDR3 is CASSSAWGGGSTDTQYF. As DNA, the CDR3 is TGTGCCAGCAGTTCAGCTTGGGGCGGGGGAAGCACAGATACGCAGTATTTT.

CDR3 DNA: TGTGCCTGGAGTGTACAGGGGCCGTACAATGAGCAGTTCTTC. It encodes CAWSVQGPYNEQFF. The genes are TRBV30 and TRBJ2-1; 7 positions match TRBD1. The germline V gene encodes CDR1 GTSNPN and CDR2 SVGIG (reference sequence). V was clipped by 0 bases and J by 4 bases; unmatched bases: 3. The CDR3 has 14 residues.

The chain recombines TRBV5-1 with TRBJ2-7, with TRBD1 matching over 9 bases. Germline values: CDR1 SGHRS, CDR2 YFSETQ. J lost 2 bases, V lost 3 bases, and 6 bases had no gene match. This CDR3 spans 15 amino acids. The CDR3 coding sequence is TGCGCCAGCAGCTGGGGACAGGGTAGAGCCTACGAGCAGTACTTC. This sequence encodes CASSWGQGRAYEQYF.

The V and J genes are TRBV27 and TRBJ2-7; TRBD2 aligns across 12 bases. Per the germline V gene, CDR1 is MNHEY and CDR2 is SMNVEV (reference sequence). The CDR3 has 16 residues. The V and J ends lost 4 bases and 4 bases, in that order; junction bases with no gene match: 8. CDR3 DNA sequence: TGTGCCAGCAGTTACAGACTAGCGGGAGAGGGATACGAGCAGTACTTC. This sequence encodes CASSYRLAGEGYEQYF.

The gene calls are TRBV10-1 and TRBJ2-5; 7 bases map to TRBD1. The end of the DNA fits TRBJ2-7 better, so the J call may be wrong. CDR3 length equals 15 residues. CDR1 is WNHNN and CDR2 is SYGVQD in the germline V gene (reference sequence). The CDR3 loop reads CASSESDRPTYEQYF. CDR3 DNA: TGCGCCAGCAGTGAGTCGGACAGGCCAACCTACGAGCAGTACTTC.

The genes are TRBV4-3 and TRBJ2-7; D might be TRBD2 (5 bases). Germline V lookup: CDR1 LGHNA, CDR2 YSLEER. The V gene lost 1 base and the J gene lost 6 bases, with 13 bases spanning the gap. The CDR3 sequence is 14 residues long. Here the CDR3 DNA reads TGCGCCAGCAGCCAAGTAAGCAGCGAGGGCGAGCAGTACTTC. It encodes CASSQVSSEGEQYF.

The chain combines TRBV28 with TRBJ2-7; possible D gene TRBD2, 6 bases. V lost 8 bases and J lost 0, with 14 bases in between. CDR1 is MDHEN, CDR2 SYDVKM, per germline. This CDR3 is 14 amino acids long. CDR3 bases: TGTGCCAGCCGGTCTGCGGGGCTCTCCTACGAGCAGTACTTC. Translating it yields CASRSAGLSYEQYF.

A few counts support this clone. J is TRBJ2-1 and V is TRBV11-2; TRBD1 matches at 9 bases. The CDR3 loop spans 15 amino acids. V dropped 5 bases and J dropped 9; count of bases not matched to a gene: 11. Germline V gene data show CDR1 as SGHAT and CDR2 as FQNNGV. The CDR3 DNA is TGTGCCAGCAGCCCAAATCCCGGGACAGGGAGTGAGCAGTTCTTC. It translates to CASSPNPGTGSEQFF.

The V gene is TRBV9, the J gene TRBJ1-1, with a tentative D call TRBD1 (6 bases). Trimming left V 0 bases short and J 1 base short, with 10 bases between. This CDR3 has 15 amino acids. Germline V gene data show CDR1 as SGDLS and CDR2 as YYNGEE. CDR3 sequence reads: CASSVEGRGNTEAFF. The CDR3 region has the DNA TGTGCCAGCAGCGTAGAGGGCAGGGGGAACACTGAAGCTTTCTTT. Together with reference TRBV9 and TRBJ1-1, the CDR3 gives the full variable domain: DSGVTQTPKHLITATGQRVTLRCSPRSGDLSVYWYQQSLDQGLQFLIQYYNGEERAKGNILERFSAQQFPDLHSELNLSSLELGDSALYFCASSVEGRGNTEAFFGQGTRLTVV.